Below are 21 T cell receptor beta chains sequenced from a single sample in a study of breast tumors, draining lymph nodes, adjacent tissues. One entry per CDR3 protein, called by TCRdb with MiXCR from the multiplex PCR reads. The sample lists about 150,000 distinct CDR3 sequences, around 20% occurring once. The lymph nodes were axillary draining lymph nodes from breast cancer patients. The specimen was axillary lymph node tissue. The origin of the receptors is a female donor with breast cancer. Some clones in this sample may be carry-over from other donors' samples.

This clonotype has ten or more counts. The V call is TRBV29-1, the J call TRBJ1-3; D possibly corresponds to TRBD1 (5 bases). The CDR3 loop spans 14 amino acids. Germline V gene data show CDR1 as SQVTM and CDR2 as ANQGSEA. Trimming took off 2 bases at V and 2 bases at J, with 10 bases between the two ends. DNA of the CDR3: TGCAGCGTTGAATGGATGGGGGCTGGAAACACCATATATTTT. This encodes CSVEWMGAGNTIYF.

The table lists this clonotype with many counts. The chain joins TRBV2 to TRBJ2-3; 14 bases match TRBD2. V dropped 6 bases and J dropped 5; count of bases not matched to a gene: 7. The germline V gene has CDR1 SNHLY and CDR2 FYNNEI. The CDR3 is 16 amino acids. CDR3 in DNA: TGTGCCAGCAGCCGCGGACTAGCGGGAGGTGAAGATACGCAGTATTTT. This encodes CASSRGLAGGEDTQYF.

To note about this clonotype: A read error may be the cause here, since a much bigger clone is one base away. CDR3 coding DNA: TGTGCCAGTAGTACCGCGTTCAGGAGCAACACCGGGGAGCTGTTTTTT. Its translation: CASSTAFRSNTGELFF. The chain links TRBV19 to TRBJ2-2, with D uncertain. In germline, CDR1 is LNHDA, CDR2 SQIVND (reference sequence). This CDR3 spans 16 amino acids. V was clipped by 4 bases and J by 2 bases, with 14 bases between them.

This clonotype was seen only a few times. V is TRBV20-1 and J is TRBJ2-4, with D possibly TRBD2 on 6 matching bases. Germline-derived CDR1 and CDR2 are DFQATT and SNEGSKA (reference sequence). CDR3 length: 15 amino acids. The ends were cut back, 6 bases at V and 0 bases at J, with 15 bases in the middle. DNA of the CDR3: TGCAGTGCCGTACCGACGGGACTAGCCAAAAACATTCAGTACTTC. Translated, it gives CSAVPTGLAKNIQYF.

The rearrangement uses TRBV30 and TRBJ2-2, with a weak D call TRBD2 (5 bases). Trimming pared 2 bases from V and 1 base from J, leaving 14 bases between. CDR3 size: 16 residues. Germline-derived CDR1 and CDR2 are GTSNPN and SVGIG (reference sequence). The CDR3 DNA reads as TGTGCCTGGAGTTCGGGGTTTGGAAGGAACACCGGGGAGCTGTTTTTT. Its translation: CAWSSGFGRNTGELFF.

CDR3 sequence reads: CASSQDGAGGRTDTQYF. The CDR3 coding sequence is TGCGCCAGCAGCCAAGATGGGGCGGGAGGGCGCACAGATACGCAGTATTTT. V is TRBV4-3 and J is TRBJ2-3; the match to TRBD2 covers 9 bases. V was pared by 0 bases and J by 1 base, with 5 bases of the junction left unmatched. This CDR3 is 17 amino acids long. Germline CDR1 LGHNA, CDR2 YSLEER.

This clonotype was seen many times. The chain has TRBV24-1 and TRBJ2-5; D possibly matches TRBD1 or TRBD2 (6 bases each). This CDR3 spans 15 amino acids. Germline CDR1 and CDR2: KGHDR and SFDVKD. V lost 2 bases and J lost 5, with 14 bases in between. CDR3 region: CATSDSSVGGETQYF. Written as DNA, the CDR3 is TGTGCCACCAGTGATTCTTCGGTAGGGGGGGAGACCCAGTACTTC.

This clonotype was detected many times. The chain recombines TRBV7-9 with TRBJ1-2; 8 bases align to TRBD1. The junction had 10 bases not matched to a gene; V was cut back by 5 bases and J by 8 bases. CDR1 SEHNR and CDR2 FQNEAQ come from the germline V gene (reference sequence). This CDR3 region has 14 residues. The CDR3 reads CASSPPDRVGGYTF. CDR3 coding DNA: TGTGCCAGCAGCCCGCCGGACAGGGTGGGGGGCTACACCTTC.

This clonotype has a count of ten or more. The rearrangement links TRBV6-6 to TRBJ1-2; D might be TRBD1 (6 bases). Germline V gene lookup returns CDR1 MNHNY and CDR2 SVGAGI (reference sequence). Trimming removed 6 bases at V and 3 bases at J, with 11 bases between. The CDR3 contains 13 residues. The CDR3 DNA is TGTGCCAGCAGCGTGGACAGTGACTATGGCTACACCTTC. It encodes CASSVDSDYGYTF.

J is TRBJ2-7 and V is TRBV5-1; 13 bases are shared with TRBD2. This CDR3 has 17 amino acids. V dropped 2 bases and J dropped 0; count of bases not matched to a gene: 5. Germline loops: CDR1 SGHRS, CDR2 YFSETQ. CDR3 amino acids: CASSFGTSGVISYEQYF. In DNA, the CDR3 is TGCGCCAGCAGCTTCGGGACTAGCGGGGTGATCTCCTACGAGCAGTACTTC.

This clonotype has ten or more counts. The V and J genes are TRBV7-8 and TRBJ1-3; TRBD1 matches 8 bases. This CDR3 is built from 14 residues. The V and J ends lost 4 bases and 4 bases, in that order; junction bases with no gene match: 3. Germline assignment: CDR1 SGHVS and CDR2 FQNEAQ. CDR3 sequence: CASSSQGAGNTIYF. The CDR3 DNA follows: TGTGCCAGCAGCTCCCAGGGGGCCGGAAACACCATATATTTT.

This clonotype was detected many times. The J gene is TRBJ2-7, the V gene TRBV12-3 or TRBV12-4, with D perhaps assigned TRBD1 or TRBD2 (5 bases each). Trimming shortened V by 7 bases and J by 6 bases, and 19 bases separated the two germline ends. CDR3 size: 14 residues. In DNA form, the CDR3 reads TGTGCCAGCAAAACGGGGACCTCTGCTCGCGAGCAGTACTTC. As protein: CASKTGTSAREQYF.

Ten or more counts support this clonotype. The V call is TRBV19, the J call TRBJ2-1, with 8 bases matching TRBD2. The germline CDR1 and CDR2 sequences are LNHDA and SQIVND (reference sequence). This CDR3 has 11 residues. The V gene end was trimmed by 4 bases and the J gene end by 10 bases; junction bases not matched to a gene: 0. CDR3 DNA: TGTGCCAGTAGTAGGACTAGCGAGCAGTTCTTC. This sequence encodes CASSRTSEQFF.

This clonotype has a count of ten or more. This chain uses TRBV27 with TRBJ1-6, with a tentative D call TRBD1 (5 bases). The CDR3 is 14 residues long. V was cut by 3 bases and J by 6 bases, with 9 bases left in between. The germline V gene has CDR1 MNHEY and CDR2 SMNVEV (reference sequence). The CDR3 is CASSFRGINSPLHF. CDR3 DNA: TGTGCCAGCAGTTTCCGGGGGATTAATTCACCCCTCCACTTT.

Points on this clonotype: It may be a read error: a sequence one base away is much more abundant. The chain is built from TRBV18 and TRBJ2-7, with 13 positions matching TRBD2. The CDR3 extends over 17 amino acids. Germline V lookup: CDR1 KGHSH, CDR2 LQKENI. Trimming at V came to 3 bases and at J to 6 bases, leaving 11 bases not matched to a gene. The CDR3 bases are TGTGCCAGCTCACCGCGGGACAGGACTAGCGGGAGAAGCGAGCAGTACTTC. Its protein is CASSPRDRTSGRSEQYF.

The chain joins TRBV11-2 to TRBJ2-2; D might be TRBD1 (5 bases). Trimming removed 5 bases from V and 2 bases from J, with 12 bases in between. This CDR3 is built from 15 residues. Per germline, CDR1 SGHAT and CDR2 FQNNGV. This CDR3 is CASSPAGPNTGELFF. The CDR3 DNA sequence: TGTGCCAGCAGCCCGGCAGGGCCCAACACCGGGGAGCTGTTTTTT. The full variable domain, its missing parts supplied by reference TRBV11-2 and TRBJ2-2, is EAGVAQSPRYKIIEKRQSVAFWCNPISGHATLYWYQQILGQGPKLLIQFQNNGVVDDSQLPKDRFSAERLKGVDSTLKIQPAKLEDSAVYLCASSPAGPNTGELFFGEGSRLTVL.

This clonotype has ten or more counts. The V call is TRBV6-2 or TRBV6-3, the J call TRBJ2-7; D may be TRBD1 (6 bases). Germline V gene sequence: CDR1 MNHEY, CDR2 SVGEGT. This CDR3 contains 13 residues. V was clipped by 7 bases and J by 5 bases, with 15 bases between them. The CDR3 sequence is CASNVQGYDEQYF. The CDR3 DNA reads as TGTGCCAGCAACGTTCAGGGGTACGACGAGCAGTACTTC.

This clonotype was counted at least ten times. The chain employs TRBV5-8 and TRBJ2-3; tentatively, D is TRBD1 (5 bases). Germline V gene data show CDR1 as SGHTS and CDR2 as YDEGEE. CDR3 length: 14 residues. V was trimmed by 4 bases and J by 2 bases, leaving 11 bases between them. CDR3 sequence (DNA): TGTGCCAGCAGCCCGCAGACAGTCACAGATACGCAGTATTTT. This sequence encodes CASSPQTVTDTQYF.

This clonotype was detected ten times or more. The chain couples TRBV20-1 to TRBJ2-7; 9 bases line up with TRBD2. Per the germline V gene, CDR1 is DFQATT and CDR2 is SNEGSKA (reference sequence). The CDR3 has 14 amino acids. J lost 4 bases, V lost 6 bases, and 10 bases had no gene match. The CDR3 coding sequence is TGCAGTGCCCCGGGGGAGGCGGGGGGGTACGAGCAGTACTTC. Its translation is CSAPGEAGGYEQYF.

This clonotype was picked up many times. CDR3 nucleotides: TGCGCCAGCAGCTTGGCAGCGGGAGGCGCCGAGCAGTACTTC. Residues: CASSLAAGGAEQYF. The V and J genes are TRBV5-1 and TRBJ2-7; 9 nucleotides match TRBD2. Germline V gene data show CDR1 as SGHRS and CDR2 as YFSETQ. V gave up 0 bases and J gave up 6 bases; unmatched junction bases: 4. The length of the CDR3 is 14 residues.

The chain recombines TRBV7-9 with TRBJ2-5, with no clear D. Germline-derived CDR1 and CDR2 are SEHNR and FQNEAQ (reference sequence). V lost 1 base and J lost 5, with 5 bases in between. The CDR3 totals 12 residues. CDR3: CASSLDFETQYF. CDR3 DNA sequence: TGTGCCAGCAGCTTAGATTTCGAGACCCAGTACTTC.